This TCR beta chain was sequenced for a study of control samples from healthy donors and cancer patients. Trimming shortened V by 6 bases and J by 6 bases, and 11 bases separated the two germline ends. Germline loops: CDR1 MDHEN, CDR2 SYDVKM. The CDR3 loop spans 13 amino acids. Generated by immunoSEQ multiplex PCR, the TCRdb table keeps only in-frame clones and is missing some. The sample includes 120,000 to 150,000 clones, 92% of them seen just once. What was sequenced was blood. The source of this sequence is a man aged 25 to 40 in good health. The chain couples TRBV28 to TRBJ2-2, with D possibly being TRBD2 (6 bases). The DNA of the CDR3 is TGTGCCAGCAGGGGGGGAGCGGCCGGGGAGCTGTTTTTT. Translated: CASRGGAAGELFF.